The clone carrying this T cell receptor (beta chain) occurred many times. Its antigen is still unknown. Enrollment excluded any patients with other autoimmune diseases, uncontrolled infections, pregnancy or lactation. The entry originates in a study of Graves' ophthalmopathy and Graves' hyperthyroidism. RNA transcripts were the template, and TCR beta CDR3 regions were amplified from them. The first-round RT-PCR employed HTBI primers together with the Qiagen OneStep RT-PCR kit. A multiplex PCR was then performed as the second round. MiXCR was run by TCRdb on the multiplex PCR reads, yielding one entry per CDR3 protein. The sample yields roughly 610,000 distinct CDR3 sequences, 22% seen once. Study-level findings and limits: Blood samples also showed most expanded thyroid clonotypes exceeding 0.001 frequency.

Source material: peripheral blood. The TCR sequence derives from a woman aged 18-35 years with stable Graves' hyperthyroidism. Some clones in this sample may be carry-over from other donors' samples.

CDR3 loop: CAIGGDANQPQHF. CDR3 nucleotides: TGTGCCATCGGGGGGGACGCGAATCAGCCCCAGCATTTT. The genes are TRBV10-3 and TRBJ1-5, with D maybe TRBD1 (5 bases). From germline, CDR1 is ENHRY and CDR2 SYGVKD. CDR3 length: 13 residues. Deletions cut 8 bases from V and 4 bases from J, with 12 bases between.